A selection of T cell receptor beta chains follows, all from one sample in a study of blood T cell repertoires in COVID-19. Measured with immunoSEQ multiplex PCR; TCRdb has only the in-frame clones, and not every one. Of 150,000 to 200,000 clones listed, around 83% are singletons. The sample taken for sequencing was peripheral blood. The receptors were sampled from a woman aged 45-60 years with COVID-19, enrolled during active disease. The CDR3 runs from the conserved cysteine through the conserved F or W. A D gene is named only where the DNA matches it firmly. Clone size, where shown, is once, few, many, or a class for clones that have expanded.

j_gene: TRBJ2-4; abundance: .; v_gene: TRBV7-2; d_gene: TRBD2; CDR3aa: CASFSGGAGKNIQYF; CDR3nt: TGTGCCAGCTTTAGCGGGGGGGCCGGCAAAAACATTCAGTACTTC
j_gene: TRBJ2-2; abundance: .; v_gene: TRBV10-3; d_gene: .; CDR3aa: CAIRAQDGGELFF; CDR3nt: TGTGCCATCAGGGCGCAGGATGGCGGGGAGCTGTTTTTT
j_gene: TRBJ1-2; abundance: .; v_gene: TRBV3-1/TRBV3-2; d_gene: TRBD1; CDR3aa: CASSHRMTGERYGYTF; CDR3nt: TGTGCCAGCAGCCATAGGATGACAGGGGAGCGGTATGGCTACACCTTC
j_gene: TRBJ2-1; abundance: once; v_gene: TRBV7-2; d_gene: TRBD2; CDR3aa: CASSLALTSGGAGNEQFF; CDR3nt: TGTGCCAGCAGCTTAGCGCTGACTAGCGGGGGGGCAGGCAATGAGCAGTTCTTC
j_gene: TRBJ1-6; abundance: .; v_gene: TRBV5-1; d_gene: TRBD1; CDR3aa: CASSLQGANSPLHF; CDR3nt: TGCGCCAGCAGCTTACAGGGGGCGAATTCACCCCTCCACTTT
j_gene: TRBJ1-1; abundance: .; v_gene: TRBV4-1; d_gene: TRBD1; CDR3aa: CASSPGTARGTEAFF; CDR3nt: TGCGCCAGCAGCCCAGGGACAGCCAGAGGGACTGAAGCTTTCTTT
j_gene: TRBJ1-3; abundance: .; v_gene: TRBV7-9; d_gene: .; CDR3aa: CASSLGQGNTIYF; CDR3nt: TGTGCCAGCAGCTTAGGACAGGGAAACACCATATATTTT
j_gene: TRBJ2-7; abundance: .; v_gene: TRBV12-3/TRBV12-4; d_gene: .; CDR3aa: CASSSSYEQYF; CDR3nt: TGTGCCAGCTCTAGTAGCTACGAGCAGTACTTC
j_gene: TRBJ1-1; abundance: .; v_gene: TRBV11-2; d_gene: .; CDR3aa: CASSKGHQFTEAFF; CDR3nt: TGTGCCAGCAGCAAGGGACACCAGTTCACTGAAGCTTTCTTT
j_gene: TRBJ2-1; abundance: .; v_gene: TRBV18; d_gene: .; CDR3aa: CASSPPLEYNEQFF; CDR3nt: TGTGCCAGCTCACCACCGCTAGAGTACAATGAGCAGTTCTTC
j_gene: TRBJ1-4; abundance: .; v_gene: TRBV2; d_gene: .; CDR3aa: CASSEFGRRGDEKLFF; CDR3nt: TGTGCCAGCAGTGAGTTTGGACGGAGGGGTGATGAAAAACTGTTTTTT
j_gene: TRBJ2-7; abundance: .; v_gene: TRBV27; d_gene: TRBD1; CDR3aa: CASSLSRDRSHYEQYF; CDR3nt: TGTGCCAGCAGTTTATCGAGGGACAGATCCCACTACGAGCAGTACTTC
j_gene: TRBJ2-7; abundance: .; v_gene: TRBV7-6; d_gene: TRBD1; CDR3aa: CASSLADTGTGPPYEQYF; CDR3nt: TGTGCCAGCAGCTTAGCGGATACCGGGACAGGGCCCCCCTACGAGCAGTACTTC
j_gene: TRBJ1-2; abundance: .; v_gene: TRBV19; d_gene: .; CDR3aa: CASQQGYGYTF; CDR3nt: TGTGCCAGTCAACAGGGCTATGGCTACACCTTC
j_gene: TRBJ2-5; abundance: .; v_gene: TRBV24-1; d_gene: .; CDR3aa: CATSDLRQSGSETQYF; CDR3nt: TGTGCCACCAGTGATTTGCGGCAAAGCGGTTCGGAGACCCAGTACTTC
j_gene: TRBJ1-2; abundance: .; v_gene: TRBV14; d_gene: .; CDR3aa: CASSQVNNYGYTF; CDR3nt: TGTGCCAGCAGCCAAGTCAATAACTATGGCTACACCTTC
j_gene: TRBJ2-6; abundance: .; v_gene: TRBV5-1; d_gene: .; CDR3aa: CASSLEGLGANVLTF; CDR3nt: TGCGCCAGCAGCTTGGAGGGGTTAGGGGCCAACGTCCTGACTTTC
j_gene: TRBJ1-2; abundance: .; v_gene: TRBV7-9; d_gene: TRBD1; CDR3aa: CASSPRQGNYGYTF; CDR3nt: TGTGCCAGCAGCCCACGACAGGGAAACTATGGCTACACCTTC
j_gene: TRBJ1-2; abundance: .; v_gene: TRBV2; d_gene: .; CDR3aa: CASSPKGWQQYRGGYTF; CDR3nt: TGTGCCAGCAGCCCAAAAGGGTGGCAACAGTACCGGGGTGGCTACACCTTC
j_gene: TRBJ1-1; abundance: .; v_gene: TRBV13; d_gene: .; CDR3aa: CASSLQGLNPTEAFF; CDR3nt: TGTGCCAGCAGCTTACAGGGCCTGAACCCCACTGAAGCTTTCTTT
j_gene: TRBJ2-6; abundance: few; v_gene: TRBV5-4; d_gene: .; CDR3aa: CASSSHKQGTGANVLTF; CDR3nt: TGTGCCAGCAGCTCACACAAACAGGGCACCGGGGCCAACGTCCTGACTTTC
j_gene: TRBJ1-2; abundance: .; v_gene: TRBV21-1; d_gene: .; CDR3aa: CASGDGGDYGYTF; CDR3nt: TGTGCCAGCGGCGACGGGGGGGATTATGGCTACACCTTC
j_gene: TRBJ2-7; abundance: .; v_gene: TRBV23-1; d_gene: TRBD1; CDR3aa: CASSPSGTGPTSGEQYF; CDR3nt: TGCGCCAGCAGTCCTTCCGGGACAGGGCCGACTTCGGGAGAGCAGTACTTC
j_gene: TRBJ1-1; abundance: .; v_gene: TRBV28; d_gene: .; CDR3aa: CASSFFSGTEAFF; CDR3nt: TGTGCCAGCAGTTTCTTTTCGGGCACTGAAGCTTTCTTT
j_gene: TRBJ1-2; abundance: once; v_gene: TRBV2; d_gene: .; CDR3aa: CASSKEAGKRVGYTF; CDR3nt: TGTGCCAGCAGTAAAGAGGCGGGGAAGCGGGTTGGCTACACCTTC
j_gene: TRBJ2-5; abundance: .; v_gene: TRBV5-6; d_gene: TRBD2; CDR3aa: CASSSETSGDPQETQYF; CDR3nt: TGTGCCAGCAGCTCAGAGACTAGCGGGGACCCCCAAGAGACCCAGTACTTC
j_gene: TRBJ1-1; abundance: once; v_gene: TRBV28; d_gene: .; CDR3aa: CASSLNTNTEAFF; CDR3nt: TGTGCCAGCAGTTTAAACACGAACACTGAAGCTTTCTTT
j_gene: TRBJ2-7; abundance: .; v_gene: TRBV2; d_gene: .; CDR3aa: CASSDPGVISYEQYF; CDR3nt: TGTGCCAGCAGTGACCCGGGGGTAATCTCCTACGAGCAGTACTTC
j_gene: TRBJ2-7; abundance: .; v_gene: TRBV29-1; d_gene: .; CDR3aa: CSVAIGDIWEQYF; CDR3nt: TGCAGCGTTGCGATCGGTGACATCTGGGAGCAGTACTTC
j_gene: TRBJ2-7; abundance: .; v_gene: TRBV5-1; d_gene: .; CDR3aa: CASSTTGSSYEQYF; CDR3nt: TGCGCCAGCAGCACTACTGGAAGCTCCTACGAGCAGTACTTC
j_gene: TRBJ2-7; abundance: .; v_gene: TRBV2; d_gene: TRBD2; CDR3aa: CASSLAGGPPNEQYF; CDR3nt: TGTGCCAGCAGCCTAGCGGGGGGTCCTCCCAACGAGCAGTACTTC
j_gene: TRBJ2-5; abundance: .; v_gene: TRBV11-3; d_gene: TRBD2; CDR3aa: CASSSRLAGGETQYF; CDR3nt: TGTGCCAGCAGCTCCAGACTAGCGGGGGGAGAGACCCAGTACTTC
j_gene: TRBJ1-5; abundance: .; v_gene: TRBV19; d_gene: .; CDR3aa: CASSISGQPNQPQHF; CDR3nt: TGTGCCAGTAGTATAAGTGGACAGCCTAATCAGCCCCAGCATTTT
j_gene: TRBJ1-2; abundance: .; v_gene: TRBV9; d_gene: .; CDR3aa: CASSVGQSGANYGYTF; CDR3nt: TGTGCCAGCAGCGTAGGACAGTCTGGGGCTAACTATGGCTACACCTTC
j_gene: TRBJ1-2; abundance: .; v_gene: TRBV3-1/TRBV3-2; d_gene: .; CDR3aa: CASSQDGTHGYTF; CDR3nt: TGTGCCAGCAGCCAAGATGGGACTCATGGCTACACCTTC
j_gene: TRBJ1-2; abundance: .; v_gene: TRBV3-1/TRBV3-2; d_gene: .; CDR3aa: CASSQAYRTASYGYTF; CDR3nt: TGTGCCAGCAGCCAAGCCTACCGGACAGCCAGCTATGGCTACACCTTC
j_gene: TRBJ1-1; abundance: .; v_gene: TRBV5-4; d_gene: .; CDR3aa: CASSLAGVANTEAFF; CDR3nt: TGTGCCAGCAGCTTGGCCGGGGTGGCGAACACTGAAGCTTTCTTT
j_gene: TRBJ2-2; abundance: .; v_gene: TRBV5-1; d_gene: TRBD2; CDR3aa: CASSLRGASGGYTGELFF; CDR3nt: TGCGCCAGCAGCCTCCGGGGGGCTAGCGGGGGCTACACCGGGGAGCTGTTTTTT